This TCR beta chain came from a study of CD8+ T cells in alopecia areata. Across the study: By percentage of affected scalp area, the severity of treated patients was scored.

V gave up 7 bases and J gave up 5 bases; unmatched junction bases: 13. Germline V lookup: CDR1 MGHDK, CDR2 SYGVNS. CDR3 length equals 17 residues. The treatment was: oral pan-JAK inhibitor, 5-10 mg twice daily. Extraction and reverse transcription of RNA yielded cDNA as the sequencing template. Clones were sequenced by immunoSEQ multiplex PCR, and TCRdb holds only the in-frame ones, with some missing. The sample includes 110,000 or so clones, 56% of them seen just once. This sample comprised CD4+ T cells sorted from blood, obtained at week 24, from a patient treated with tofacitinib. The receptor was derived from a human donor with alopecia areata. The chain combines TRBV25-1 with TRBJ2-5, with TRBD2 matching 13 bases. CDR3 nucleotides: TGTGCCAGCAACGATGGACTAGCGGGGGCCTATAGGGAGACCCAGTACTTC. Translating it yields CASNDGLAGAYRETQYF.